Listed below are T cell receptor beta chains from one sample, sequenced in a study of OX40 agonist ivuxolimab in advanced cancers. The method was immunoSEQ multiplex PCR; TCRdb's version includes in-frame clones alone and lacks a portion of them. The sample records tens of thousands of clones, about 92% being singletons. The sample here was CD4+ or CD8+ T cells sorted from blood, taken in a trial of the OX40 agonist ivuxolimab. These TCRs come from an adult with an advanced solid tumor such as melanoma, head and neck, liver or kidney cancer. CDR3s include the opening cysteine and the closing phenylalanine or tryptophan. The D gene is left open where the match is weak. Clone size is stated in some rows and not others, as once, few, many or a class when expanded.

CDR3nt: TGTGCCAGTAGTATAGCCCCTCCAGGAAACACCATATATTTT
CDR3aa: CASSIAPPGNTIYF
d_gene: NA
abundance: NA
j_gene: TRBJ1-3
v_gene: TRBV19

CDR3nt: TGTGCCATCTCTAGGACAGAAAACATTCAGTACTTC
CDR3aa: CAISRTENIQYF
d_gene: NA
abundance: NA
j_gene: TRBJ2-4
v_gene: TRBV10-3

CDR3nt: TGTGCCAGCAGGGCTCTGAGTGCCGGGACCGGGGAGCTGTTTTTT
CDR3aa: CASRALSAGTGELFF
d_gene: NA
abundance: NA
j_gene: TRBJ2-2
v_gene: TRBV6-1

CDR3nt: TGTGCCAGCAGCTCCCGTTCCGGGTCAGACATTCAGTACTTC
CDR3aa: CASSSRSGSDIQYF
d_gene: NA
abundance: NA
j_gene: TRBJ2-4
v_gene: TRBV11-3

CDR3nt: TGCGCCAGCAGCCAAAACGGGGGGGCGGCAGATACGCAGTATTTT
CDR3aa: CASSQNGGAADTQYF
d_gene: TRBD2
abundance: few
j_gene: TRBJ2-3
v_gene: TRBV5-1

CDR3nt: TGCGCCAGCAGCGGTGGGACAGGGAGTGTATACGAGCAGTACTTC
CDR3aa: CASSGGTGSVYEQYF
d_gene: TRBD1
abundance: NA
j_gene: TRBJ2-7
v_gene: TRBV5-1

CDR3nt: TGCGCCAGCAGCCAAGATATGGCGGGAGGGACTAACACAGATACGCAGTATTTT
CDR3aa: CASSQDMAGGTNTDTQYF
d_gene: TRBD2
abundance: NA
j_gene: TRBJ2-3
v_gene: TRBV4-3

CDR3nt: TGTGCCAGCAGCTTAGACGCTAGCTCTCTGTGGAATGAGCAGTTCTTC
CDR3aa: CASSLDASSLWNEQFF
d_gene: NA
abundance: NA
j_gene: TRBJ2-1
v_gene: TRBV7-2

CDR3nt: TGCGCCAGCACCCAAAATCAGGGACCTGGAAACACCATATATTTT
CDR3aa: CASTQNQGPGNTIYF
d_gene: NA
abundance: NA
j_gene: TRBJ1-3
v_gene: TRBV5-1

CDR3nt: TGTGCCAGCAGCCTTACGTCGGGACAACTGTTTTTT
CDR3aa: CASSLTSGQLFF
d_gene: NA
abundance: few
j_gene: TRBJ1-4
v_gene: TRBV13

CDR3nt: TGTGCCAGCAGCAAAAAGGGTTATCAGCCCCAGCATTTT
CDR3aa: CASSKKGYQPQHF
d_gene: NA
abundance: NA
j_gene: TRBJ1-5
v_gene: TRBV6-6

CDR3nt: TGCGCCAGCAGCGTACAGGGGGCGGTATCCTACGAGCAGTACTTC
CDR3aa: CASSVQGAVSYEQYF
d_gene: TRBD1
abundance: NA
j_gene: TRBJ2-7
v_gene: TRBV5-1

CDR3nt: TGTGCCAGCAGCCCATTAGACGAGCAGTACTTC
CDR3aa: CASSPLDEQYF
d_gene: NA
abundance: NA
j_gene: TRBJ2-7
v_gene: TRBV6-1

CDR3nt: TGTGCCTGGAGTGTAAATCGTCAGATCACCGGGGAGCTGTTTTTT
CDR3aa: CAWSVNRQITGELFF
d_gene: NA
abundance: NA
j_gene: TRBJ2-2
v_gene: TRBV30

CDR3nt: TGTGCCAGCAGCGCTAAGGCGGACCTTGGAAACACCATATATTTT
CDR3aa: CASSAKADLGNTIYF
d_gene: NA
abundance: NA
j_gene: TRBJ1-3
v_gene: TRBV9

CDR3nt: TGTGCCAGCAGCCAGGGACAGAAGACCCAGTACTTC
CDR3aa: CASSQGQKTQYF
d_gene: TRBD1
abundance: NA
j_gene: TRBJ2-5
v_gene: TRBV6-6

CDR3nt: TGTGCCAGCAGTTTACAGGGAGCCCTCGGATTCAATCAGCCCCAGCATTTT
CDR3aa: CASSLQGALGFNQPQHF
d_gene: NA
abundance: NA
j_gene: TRBJ1-5
v_gene: TRBV28

CDR3nt: TGTGCCAGCACCCGGGGGGTCAACACTGAAGCTTTCTTT
CDR3aa: CASTRGVNTEAFF
d_gene: NA
abundance: NA
j_gene: TRBJ1-1
v_gene: TRBV6-5

CDR3nt: TGTGCCAGCAGCCCTAGGTCGGGGGGGGAGTCAGATACGCAGTATTTT
CDR3aa: CASSPRSGGESDTQYF
d_gene: TRBD2
abundance: NA
j_gene: TRBJ2-3
v_gene: TRBV11-2

CDR3nt: TGCGCCAGCAGCCAATTCGTCCGGGAGGGGGCCACCGGGGAGCTGTTTTTT
CDR3aa: CASSQFVREGATGELFF
d_gene: NA
abundance: NA
j_gene: TRBJ2-2
v_gene: TRBV4-3

CDR3nt: TGTGCCAGCAGCCCCGGAGGGCTCCACACCGGGGAGCTGTTTTTT
CDR3aa: CASSPGGLHTGELFF
d_gene: NA
abundance: NA
j_gene: TRBJ2-2
v_gene: TRBV9

CDR3nt: TGCGCCAGCGGCGTTTCTCCCTCGAACACTGAAGCTTTCTTT
CDR3aa: CASGVSPSNTEAFF
d_gene: NA
abundance: NA
j_gene: TRBJ1-1
v_gene: TRBV5-1

CDR3nt: TGTGCCAGCTCGCTAGTCCGGGGGAGTGGCATGGACACTGAAGCTTTCTTT
CDR3aa: CASSLVRGSGMDTEAFF
d_gene: NA
abundance: NA
j_gene: TRBJ1-1
v_gene: TRBV18

CDR3nt: TGCGCCAGCAGCCAAGAAGGGGGCGCGAACACCGGGGAGCTGTTTTTT
CDR3aa: CASSQEGGANTGELFF
d_gene: TRBD1
abundance: NA
j_gene: TRBJ2-2
v_gene: TRBV4-3

CDR3nt: TGTGCCAGCAGTCGGGACAGCCCTAATTCACCCCTCCACTTT
CDR3aa: CASSRDSPNSPLHF
d_gene: TRBD1
abundance: NA
j_gene: TRBJ1-6
v_gene: TRBV7-9

CDR3nt: TGTGCCAGCCGGGACAGGGCCACAGATACGCAGTATTTT
CDR3aa: CASRDRATDTQYF
d_gene: TRBD1
abundance: NA
j_gene: TRBJ2-3
v_gene: TRBV7-9

CDR3nt: TGTGCCAGCAGCTCTCAGGGGGAGGGCTATGGCTACACCTTC
CDR3aa: CASSSQGEGYGYTF
d_gene: TRBD1
abundance: NA
j_gene: TRBJ1-2
v_gene: TRBV2

CDR3nt: TGTGCCAGTAGTGCCAGGGGGGGGCTAGCCAAGTTCTTC
CDR3aa: CASSARGGLAKFF
d_gene: NA
abundance: NA
j_gene: TRBJ2-1
v_gene: TRBV19

CDR3nt: TGCAGCGTGCTACCGGGACTGAGCACAGATACGCAGTATTTT
CDR3aa: CSVLPGLSTDTQYF
d_gene: NA
abundance: NA
j_gene: TRBJ2-3
v_gene: TRBV29-1

CDR3nt: TGTGCCAGCAGCTTCGGGTCGGGTCGGATCCAAGAGACCCAGTACTTC
CDR3aa: CASSFGSGRIQETQYF
d_gene: NA
abundance: NA
j_gene: TRBJ2-5
v_gene: TRBV7-2

CDR3nt: TGTGCCAGCAGTTTATCCTTACTCTATGGCTACACCTTC
CDR3aa: CASSLSLLYGYTF
d_gene: NA
abundance: NA
j_gene: TRBJ1-2
v_gene: TRBV28

CDR3nt: TGTGCCAGCGCTACGTCCTCTAGCGCCTTATCCTACAATGAGCAGTTCTTC
CDR3aa: CASATSSSALSYNEQFF
d_gene: NA
abundance: NA
j_gene: TRBJ2-1
v_gene: TRBV27

CDR3nt: TGTGCCAGCTCACCACTAGCGGGAGCCAAAAACATTCAGTACTTC
CDR3aa: CASSPLAGAKNIQYF
d_gene: TRBD2
abundance: NA
j_gene: TRBJ2-4
v_gene: TRBV18

CDR3nt: TGTGCCAGCAGCCCGACAGGGGATACGCAGTATTTT
CDR3aa: CASSPTGDTQYF
d_gene: TRBD1
abundance: NA
j_gene: TRBJ2-3
v_gene: TRBV14

CDR3nt: TGTGCCAGCAGCCCCCCGCGAGGGATGAACACTGAAGCTTTCTTT
CDR3aa: CASSPPRGMNTEAFF
d_gene: NA
abundance: once
j_gene: TRBJ1-1
v_gene: TRBV4-2

CDR3nt: TGTGCCAGCAGCTTACCCTCGACAAGCTACACTGAAGCTTTCTTT
CDR3aa: CASSLPSTSYTEAFF
d_gene: NA
abundance: NA
j_gene: TRBJ1-1
v_gene: TRBV11-2

CDR3nt: TGTGCCCTGGGCGGGGTAACCCGACCCTACGAGCAGTACTTC
CDR3aa: CALGGVTRPYEQYF
d_gene: NA
abundance: NA
j_gene: TRBJ2-7
v_gene: TRBV21-1

CDR3nt: TGTGCCATCTCGGAGCTAGCGGGGGATACGCAGTATTTT
CDR3aa: CAISELAGDTQYF
d_gene: TRBD2
abundance: NA
j_gene: TRBJ2-3
v_gene: TRBV19

CDR3nt: TGTGCCAGCAGTGAAGCGCGGAGGGGTGCAGGGGTCGGTCTGATCAACACAGATACGCAGTATTTT
CDR3aa: CASSEARRGAGVGLINTDTQYF
d_gene: NA
abundance: NA
j_gene: TRBJ2-3
v_gene: TRBV2

CDR3nt: TGTGCCATCAATTTCGGTACCCCATCCCCTGAAGCTTTCTTT
CDR3aa: CAINFGTPSPEAFF
d_gene: NA
abundance: few
j_gene: TRBJ1-1
v_gene: TRBV28

CDR3nt: TGCGCCAGCAGCTTGTCCCCGGGGGGGACGCAAGAGACCCAGTACTTC
CDR3aa: CASSLSPGGTQETQYF
d_gene: TRBD2
abundance: NA
j_gene: TRBJ2-5
v_gene: TRBV5-1

CDR3nt: TGTGCCAGCAGCTTAGGGACTAGCGGACAGACCCAGTACTTC
CDR3aa: CASSLGTSGQTQYF
d_gene: TRBD2
abundance: once
j_gene: TRBJ2-5
v_gene: TRBV5-6

CDR3nt: TGTGCCAGTAGTATAGGGCGCGGAGTGGCCGGGGAGCTGTTTTTT
CDR3aa: CASSIGRGVAGELFF
d_gene: NA
abundance: once
j_gene: TRBJ2-2
v_gene: TRBV19

CDR3nt: TGTGCCAGCAGCTTGGGCCACGACAATGAGCAGTTCTTC
CDR3aa: CASSLGHDNEQFF
d_gene: NA
abundance: NA
j_gene: TRBJ2-1
v_gene: TRBV5-4

CDR3nt: TGTGCCAGCAGCGTGACAGGGGTCAATGAGCAGTTCTTC
CDR3aa: CASSVTGVNEQFF
d_gene: TRBD1
abundance: NA
j_gene: TRBJ2-1
v_gene: TRBV11-2

CDR3nt: TGTGCCAGCAGCCAGGGACCCTACGAGCAGTACTTC
CDR3aa: CASSQGPYEQYF
d_gene: NA
abundance: NA
j_gene: TRBJ2-7
v_gene: TRBV6-1

CDR3nt: TGTGCCAGCAGTTTAGCGGGAGGCCCGGCCAATGAGCAGTTCTTC
CDR3aa: CASSLAGGPANEQFF
d_gene: TRBD2
abundance: few
j_gene: TRBJ2-1
v_gene: TRBV6-5

CDR3nt: TGTGCCAGCAGTCCCGCAAGCGGGAAGTCAGATACGCAGTATTTT
CDR3aa: CASSPASGKSDTQYF
d_gene: TRBD2
abundance: NA
j_gene: TRBJ2-3
v_gene: TRBV6-4

CDR3nt: TGCGCCAGTAGACCTACAGAAGCCCTTTATGGCTACACCTTC
CDR3aa: CASRPTEALYGYTF
d_gene: NA
abundance: NA
j_gene: TRBJ1-2
v_gene: TRBV10-2

CDR3nt: TGTGCCAGCAGCCCCACTAGCATCCCAGAGACCCAGTACTTC
CDR3aa: CASSPTSIPETQYF
d_gene: NA
abundance: once
j_gene: TRBJ2-5
v_gene: TRBV7-2

CDR3nt: TGTGCCATCAAACCGGGACAGGGCAGGGATAATTCACCCCTCCACTTT
CDR3aa: CAIKPGQGRDNSPLHF
d_gene: TRBD1
abundance: NA
j_gene: TRBJ1-6
v_gene: TRBV10-3

CDR3nt: TGTGCCAGCAGTGAATTCCCGCTTGGCGGAAACACCATATATTTT
CDR3aa: CASSEFPLGGNTIYF
d_gene: NA
abundance: NA
j_gene: TRBJ1-3
v_gene: TRBV6-1

CDR3nt: TGCAGCGTTGAAGGCAGACTCACAGATACGCAGTATTTT
CDR3aa: CSVEGRLTDTQYF
d_gene: NA
abundance: NA
j_gene: TRBJ2-3
v_gene: TRBV29-1

CDR3nt: TGTGCCAGCAGCCCACCGGGACTAGGCGCGTCTAGGCTAGGAGAGACCCAGTACTTC
CDR3aa: CASSPPGLGASRLGETQYF
d_gene: TRBD2
abundance: few
j_gene: TRBJ2-5
v_gene: TRBV7-9